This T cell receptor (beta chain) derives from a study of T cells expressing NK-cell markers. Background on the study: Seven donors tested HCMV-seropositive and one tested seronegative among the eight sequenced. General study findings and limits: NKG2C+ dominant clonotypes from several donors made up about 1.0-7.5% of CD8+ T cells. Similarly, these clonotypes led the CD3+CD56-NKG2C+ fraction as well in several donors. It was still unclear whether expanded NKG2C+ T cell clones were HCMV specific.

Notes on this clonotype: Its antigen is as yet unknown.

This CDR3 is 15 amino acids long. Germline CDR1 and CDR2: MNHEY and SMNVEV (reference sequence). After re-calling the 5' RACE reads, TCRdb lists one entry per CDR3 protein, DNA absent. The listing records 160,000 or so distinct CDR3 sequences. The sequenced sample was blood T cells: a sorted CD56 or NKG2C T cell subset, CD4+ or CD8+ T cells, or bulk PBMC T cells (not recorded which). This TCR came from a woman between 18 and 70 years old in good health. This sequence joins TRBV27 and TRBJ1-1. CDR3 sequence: CASSLEGGMNTEAFF.